This TCR beta chain was captured in a study of identical twins. The CDR3 extends over 14 amino acids. The V gene lost 1 base and the J gene lost 6 bases, with 14 bases spanning the gap. CDR1 is SGHDT, CDR2 YYEEEE, per germline. A single record per CDR3 protein comes from TCRdb applying MiXCR to the 5' RACE reads. The sample holds 650,000 to 750,000 distinct CDR3 sequences, around 21% seen once. This clonotype was picked up a small number of times. These data were also reused for a study on T cells expressing NK-cell markers.

The sequenced material came from PBMCs. This receptor was identified in a woman aged 18 to 35 in good health. The gene calls are TRBV5-6 and TRBJ2-7, with D maybe TRBD2 (5 bases). CDR3 bases: TGTGCCAGCAGCTTGACGGGAACACTAAGCGAGCAGTACTTC. Translated: CASSLTGTLSEQYF.